A single sample is the source of the 30 T cell receptor beta chains below, sequenced in a study of OX40 agonist ivuxolimab in advanced cancers. The method was immunoSEQ multiplex PCR; TCRdb's version includes in-frame clones alone and lacks a portion of them. The sample contains about 24,000 clones, approximately 86% of which appear only once. The sequences come from CD4+ or CD8+ T cells sorted from blood, collected in a trial of the OX40 agonist ivuxolimab. The receptors here all came from an adult with an advanced solid tumor such as melanoma, head and neck, liver or kidney cancer.

This clone showed up just a few times. V usage is TRBV5-1 and J usage is TRBJ2-3, with D possibly TRBD2 on 6 matching bases. The CDR3 has 11 residues. V lost 4 bases to trimming and J lost 10 bases, with 10 bases between them. The V gene's germline CDR1 is SGHRS and CDR2 YFSETQ. The CDR3 nucleotides are TGCGCCAGCAGCCCGGGACTTCCGCAGTATTTT. This gives the protein CASSPGLPQYF.

The CDR3 protein is CSVVGPTEAFF. The CDR3 DNA sequence: TGCAGCGTTGTGGGGCCCACTGAAGCTTTCTTT. This chain connects TRBV29-1 to TRBJ1-1; D may be TRBD1 (5 bases). This CDR3 is 11 amino acids long. The V end lost 4 bases, the J end lost 4 bases, and 7 bases lay between the germline ends. Per the germline V gene, CDR1 is SQVTM and CDR2 is ANQGSEA. Using reference TRBV29-1 and TRBJ1-1 for the parts outside the CDR3, the full variable domain is SAVISQKPSRDICQRGTSLTIQCQVDSQVTMMFWYRQQPGQSLTLIATANQGSEATYESGFVIDKFPISRPNLTFSTLTVSNMSPEDSSIYLCSVVGPTEAFFGQGTRLTVV.

The chain employs TRBV4-1 and TRBJ1-2; D call uncertain. In germline, CDR1 is MGHRA, CDR2 YSYEKL. Between the trimmed V and J ends, which lost 5 bases and 4 bases, there was a span of 17 bases. The CDR3 has 15 amino acids. This CDR3 is CASSVLVRKTYGYTF. CDR3 coding DNA: TGCGCCAGCAGCGTACTCGTCCGAAAGACCTATGGCTACACCTTC.

The genes are TRBV15 and TRBJ1-5; D gene unclear. Germline V gene sequence: CDR1 LNHNV, CDR2 YYDKDF (reference sequence). The CDR3 contains 15 residues. V gave up 7 bases and J gave up 9 bases, with 22 bases separating them. In nucleotides, the CDR3 is TGTGCCACCAAGGACGCGGGCAGCGCGGGAGTGCCCCAGCATTTT. This translates into CATKDAGSAGVPQHF.

The V call is TRBV6-5, the J call TRBJ1-5; D remains unclear. Germline CDR1 reads MNHEY; CDR2 reads SVGAGI. V lost 6 bases and J 8 bases, leaving 8 bases between the germline ends. CDR3 size: 11 residues. The CDR3 here is CASSHGEPQHF. CDR3 in DNA: TGTGCCAGCAGCCACGGGGAGCCCCAGCATTTT.

The chain combines TRBV28 with TRBJ2-5; 9 bases line up with TRBD2. Germline V gene data show CDR1 as MDHEN and CDR2 as SYDVKM. Germline trimming cut 1 base from V and 5 bases from J; bases unmatched to any gene: 2. CDR3 size: 14 residues. In nucleotides, the CDR3 is TGTGCCAGCAGTTTATTAGGACTAGCGGAGACCCAGTACTTC. It is translated as CASSLLGLAETQYF.

This clone was observed a few times. This chain links TRBV27 with TRBJ2-5; TRBD2 agrees at 9 bases. V shed 6 bases and J 2 bases; nucleotides not matched to a gene: 10. The V gene's germline CDR1 is MNHEY and CDR2 SMNVEV (reference sequence). The CDR3 length is 16 residues. CDR3 region: CASSPADLAGQETQYF. The CDR3 DNA reads TGTGCCAGCAGCCCAGCGGACCTAGCGGGGCAAGAGACCCAGTACTTC.

The gene calls are TRBV7-8 and TRBJ2-1, with D possibly being TRBD2 (5 bases). The CDR3 runs to 17 residues. Germline values: CDR1 SGHVS, CDR2 FQNEAQ. Trimming cost V 6 bases and J 0 bases, with 18 bases left between them. CDR3 sequence: CASSLEGYLRSYNEQFF. Here the CDR3 DNA reads TGTGCCAGCAGTCTAGAGGGCTACCTACGCTCCTACAATGAGCAGTTCTTC.

The J gene is TRBJ2-1, the V gene TRBV4-1; 7 nucleotides match TRBD2. V gave up 4 bases and J gave up 1 base; unmatched junction bases: 7. This CDR3 spans 16 amino acids. Germline CDR1 MGHRA, CDR2 YSYEKL. The CDR3 here is CASSPPKRDSYNEQFF. DNA of the CDR3: TGCGCCAGCAGCCCCCCGAAGCGGGATTCCTACAATGAGCAGTTCTTC.

The chain uses TRBV28 and TRBJ1-5; TRBD1 is a possible D gene (5 bases). Germline V gene lookup returns CDR1 MDHEN and CDR2 SYDVKM. V lost 8 bases and J 9 bases, leaving 26 bases between the germline ends. CDR3 size: 16 residues. The CDR3 nucleotides read TGTGCCAGCTCGCGGGGGGAGGGACCCTCAAGTGCGCCCCAGCATTTT. Translating gives CASSRGEGPSSAPQHF.

The chain recombines TRBV28 with TRBJ1-5; no definite D call. The CDR3 is 14 residues long. Germline CDR1 is MDHEN and CDR2 is SYDVKM. Trimming removed 6 bases at V and 0 bases at J, with 9 bases between. CDR3 bases: TGTGCCAGCAGCCTGACCGATAGCAATCAGCCCCAGCATTTT. Translated: CASSLTDSNQPQHF.

The chain combines TRBV7-2 with TRBJ2-1; 7 bases agree with TRBD2. The CDR3 runs 17 residues. The junction had 5 bases not matched to a gene; V was cut back by 0 bases and J by 0 bases. Germline CDR1 reads SGHTA; CDR2 reads FQGNSA. The CDR3 loop reads CASSLARRGSSYNEQFF. The CDR3 DNA sequence: TGTGCCAGCAGCTTAGCGCGGCGGGGGAGCTCCTACAATGAGCAGTTCTTC.

The chain combines TRBV4-2 with TRBJ2-5; 7 bases align to TRBD1. The DNA end is a closer match to TRBJ2-7, so the J assignment may be wrong. The CDR3 sequence is 15 residues long. CDR1 is LGHNA, CDR2 YNFKEQ, per germline. The CDR3 sequence: CASSSTGAYSYEQYF. CDR3 in DNA: TGTGCCAGCAGCTCAACAGGGGCCTACTCCTACGAGCAGTACTTC.

This rearrangement joins TRBV7-2 to TRBJ2-5; D ambiguous. This CDR3 contains 14 residues. CDR1 is SGHTA, CDR2 FQGNSA, per germline. The V end was cut by 2 bases, the J end by 0 bases, with 7 bases between. This CDR3 is CASSLRWYQETQYF. The CDR3 region has the DNA TGTGCCAGCAGCTTAAGGTGGTACCAAGAGACCCAGTACTTC.

The gene calls are TRBV28 and TRBJ2-3, with D tentatively TRBD2 (6 bases). This CDR3 is built from 16 residues. Germline-derived CDR1 and CDR2 are MDHEN and SYDVKM. The germline V and J ends were trimmed by 3 bases and 7 bases, with 20 bases remaining between them. CDR3 DNA sequence: TGTGCCAGCAGTTTTCTGTCGGGAGTGGAGGGAAATACGCAGTATTTT. It codes for CASSFLSGVEGNTQYF.

This clone showed up just once. Other DNA sequences in this sample translate to the same CDR3. V gene TRBV27 combines with J gene TRBJ2-7, with 7 bases lining up with TRBD1. The junction had 11 bases not matched to a gene; V was cut back by 9 bases and J by 0 bases. Germline V lookup: CDR1 MNHEY, CDR2 SMNVEV (reference sequence). This CDR3 has 15 amino acids. Here the CDR3 DNA reads TGTGCCAGTAGCCTGACAGGGCACTTCTCCTACGAGCAGTACTTC. As protein: CASSLTGHFSYEQYF.

The gene calls are TRBV27 and TRBJ1-1; tentatively, D is TRBD1 (5 bases). This CDR3 is 15 amino acids long. Trimming stripped 4 bases from V and 5 bases from J, with 17 bases between. The germline V gene has CDR1 MNHEY and CDR2 SMNVEV (reference sequence). In DNA form, the CDR3 reads TGTGCCAGCAGTTGGGGGGATAAAGGGTGGACTGAAGCTTTCTTT. Its translation is CASSWGDKGWTEAFF.

V is TRBV5-1 and J is TRBJ2-1; 9 positions agree with TRBD2. Germline CDR1 and CDR2: SGHRS and YFSETQ. Trimming at V came to 3 bases and at J to 3 bases, leaving 4 bases not matched to a gene. This CDR3 is built from 15 residues. CDR3 bases: TGCGCCAGCAGCTATCGCGGGGGGGACTACAATGAGCAGTTCTTC. It is translated as CASSYRGGDYNEQFF.

The V and J genes are TRBV9 and TRBJ2-7; D is ambiguous. This CDR3 has 14 amino acids. With 0 bases removed from V and 6 bases from J, the gap between germline ends came to 13 bases. Germline assignment: CDR1 SGDLS and CDR2 YYNGEE. DNA for the CDR3: TGTGCCAGCAGCGTAGCGGGCAAGCCTGGCGAGCAGTACTTC. Its translation is CASSVAGKPGEQYF.

This clone is a singleton in its sample. The chain uses TRBV19 and TRBJ2-1, with 9 bases lining up with TRBD1. V shed 3 bases, J shed 5 bases, and the junction held 2 bases outside the gene matches. This CDR3 has 14 residues. Germline V gene sequence: CDR1 LNHDA, CDR2 SQIVND (reference sequence). CDR3: CASSMDRGDNEQFF. The CDR3 nucleotides are TGTGCCAGTAGTATGGACAGGGGTGACAATGAGCAGTTCTTC.

The chain employs TRBV28 and TRBJ2-5; D gene ambiguous. CDR1 and CDR2 from the germline V gene are MDHEN and SYDVKM. The CDR3 is made up of 15 amino acids. V was clipped by 2 bases and J by 1 base, with 11 bases between them. In DNA form, the CDR3 reads TGTGCCAGCAGTTTAGGTGTAAGCAGCCAAGAGACCCAGTACTTC. As protein: CASSLGVSSQETQYF.

The J gene is TRBJ2-1, the V gene TRBV28; tentative D call: TRBD2 (5 bases). The CDR3 runs 15 residues. Germline assignment: CDR1 MDHEN and CDR2 SYDVKM. V lost 3 bases, J lost 1 base, and 10 bases lay in between. CDR3 protein: CASSLGVGSYNEQFF. The CDR3, as DNA: TGTGCCAGCAGTTTGGGAGTTGGGTCCTACAATGAGCAGTTCTTC.

About this clone itself: Other DNA sequences in this sample translate to the same CDR3. V is TRBV19 and J is TRBJ1-1; D is unresolved. Germline V gene sequence: CDR1 LNHDA, CDR2 SQIVND (reference sequence). Deletions cut 3 bases from V and 1 base from J, with 3 bases between. The CDR3 is 12 amino acids. The CDR3 DNA is TGTGCCAGTAGTATTGGGAACACTGAAGCTTTCTTT. It translates to CASSIGNTEAFF.

The chain uses TRBV4-1 and TRBJ2-1, with 7 bases aligning to TRBD2. This CDR3 is 14 amino acids long. V lost 0 bases and J lost 8; bases outside the gene matches: 4. In germline, CDR1 is MGHRA, CDR2 YSYEKL. Here the CDR3 reads CASSQEETSHEQFF. CDR3 nucleotides: TGCGCCAGCAGCCAAGAGGAGACTAGCCATGAGCAGTTCTTC.

The rearrangement joins TRBV4-1 to TRBJ1-1; unclear D gene. The V and J ends lost 1 base and 0 bases respectively, with 12 bases between them. This CDR3 has 16 amino acids. Germline V gives CDR1 MGHRA, CDR2 YSYEKL. Written as DNA, the CDR3 is TGCGCCAGCAGCCAAGGAGGGCGGGGTATGAACACTGAAGCTTTCTTT. Translation gives CASSQGGRGMNTEAFF.

This clone was seen more than once but under ten times. The rearrangement uses TRBV5-1 and TRBJ1-6, with 8 bases lining up with TRBD1. V gave up 7 bases and J gave up 9 bases; unmatched junction bases: 3. CDR3 length: 12 amino acids. Germline values: CDR1 SGHRS, CDR2 YFSETQ. The CDR3 spells CASRTGLSPLHF. The CDR3 coding sequence is TGCGCCAGCCGGACAGGGCTTTCACCCCTCCACTTT.

The V call is TRBV19, the J call TRBJ2-7, with 7 positions matching TRBD2. CDR1 is LNHDA and CDR2 is SQIVND in the germline V gene (reference sequence). V shed 5 bases and J 0 bases; nucleotides not matched to a gene: 7. The CDR3 covers 15 residues. The chain's CDR3 is CASSVTSDSSYEQYF. The CDR3 DNA reads as TGTGCCAGTAGTGTTACTAGCGATAGCTCCTACGAGCAGTACTTC.

The rearrangement uses TRBV5-1 and TRBJ1-6; 8 nucleotides align to TRBD1. CDR3 length: 13 amino acids. Germline trimming cut 5 bases from V and 9 bases from J; bases unmatched to any gene: 4. Germline lookup yields CDR1 SGHRS and CDR2 YFSETQ. The CDR3 protein is CASRDRETSPLHF. CDR3 bases: TGCGCCAGCAGGGACAGGGAAACTTCACCCCTCCACTTT.

V and J are TRBV7-8 and TRBJ1-5, with no clear D. The V gene's germline CDR1 is SGHVS and CDR2 FQNEAQ. This CDR3 spans 14 amino acids. Trimming stripped 2 bases from V and 4 bases from J, with 9 bases between. The CDR3 region has the DNA TGTGCCAGCAGCTTATACGGGAAGAATCAGCCCCAGCATTTT. This codes for CASSLYGKNQPQHF.

The V gene is TRBV27, the J gene TRBJ2-2; the D is unclear. The CDR3 runs to 12 residues. V was shortened by 5 bases and J by 2 bases, with 3 bases between the two germline ends. The germline gives CDR1 MNHEY, CDR2 SMNVEV (reference sequence). The CDR3 spells CASSLNTGELFF. CDR3 nucleotides: TGTGCCAGCAGTCTTAACACCGGGGAGCTGTTTTTT.